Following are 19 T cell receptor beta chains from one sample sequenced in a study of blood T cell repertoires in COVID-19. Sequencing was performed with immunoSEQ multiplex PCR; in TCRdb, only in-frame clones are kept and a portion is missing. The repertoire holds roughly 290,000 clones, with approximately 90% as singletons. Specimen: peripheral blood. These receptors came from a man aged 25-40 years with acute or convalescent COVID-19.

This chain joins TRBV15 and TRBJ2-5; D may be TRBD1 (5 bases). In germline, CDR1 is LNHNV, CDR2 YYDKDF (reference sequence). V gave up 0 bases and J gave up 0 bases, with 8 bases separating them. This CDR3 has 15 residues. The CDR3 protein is CATSRDDSYQETQYF. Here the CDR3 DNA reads TGTGCCACCAGCAGAGATGACAGTTACCAAGAGACCCAGTACTTC.

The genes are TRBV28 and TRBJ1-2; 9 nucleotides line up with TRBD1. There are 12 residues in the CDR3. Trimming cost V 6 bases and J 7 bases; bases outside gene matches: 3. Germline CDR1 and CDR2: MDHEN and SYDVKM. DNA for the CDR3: TGTGCCAGCAGAATGGGACAGGGTGGCTACACCTTC. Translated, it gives CASRMGQGGYTF.

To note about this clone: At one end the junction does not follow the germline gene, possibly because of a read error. The chain's CDR3 is CASRGEGLTDF. CDR3 nucleotide sequence: TGTGCCAGCAGGGGGGAGGGCCTAACGGATTTT. This rearrangement joins TRBV28 to TRBJ1-5; maybe TRBD1 (5 bases). Germline V lookup: CDR1 MDHEN, CDR2 SYDVKM. CDR3 length: 11 residues.

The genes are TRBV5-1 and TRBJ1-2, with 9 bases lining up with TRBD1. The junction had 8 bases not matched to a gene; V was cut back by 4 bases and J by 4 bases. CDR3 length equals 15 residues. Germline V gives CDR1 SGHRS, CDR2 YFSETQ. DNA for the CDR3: TGCGCCAGCAGCCCACCGGGACAGGGTGGCTATGGCTACACCTTC. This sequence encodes CASSPPGQGGYGYTF.

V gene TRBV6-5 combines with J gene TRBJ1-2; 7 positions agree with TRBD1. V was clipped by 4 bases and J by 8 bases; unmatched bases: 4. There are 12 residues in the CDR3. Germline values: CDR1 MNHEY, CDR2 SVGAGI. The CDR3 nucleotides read TGTGCCAGCAGTTCACAGGGGTACGGCTACACCTTC. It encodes CASSSQGYGYTF.

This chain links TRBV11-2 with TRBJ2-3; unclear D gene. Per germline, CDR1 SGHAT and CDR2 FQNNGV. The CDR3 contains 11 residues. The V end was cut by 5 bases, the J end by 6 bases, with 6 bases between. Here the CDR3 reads CASSQRDTQYF. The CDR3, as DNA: TGTGCCAGCAGCCAACGGGATACGCAGTATTTT. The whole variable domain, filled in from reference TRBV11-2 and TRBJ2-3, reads EAGVAQSPRYKIIEKRQSVAFWCNPISGHATLYWYQQILGQGPKLLIQFQNNGVVDDSQLPKDRFSAERLKGVDSTLKIQPAKLEDSAVYLCASSQRDTQYFGPGTRLTVL.

CDR3 sequence (DNA): TGTGCCAGCAGCCCTCGACTAGCGGGACGCTACAATGAGCAGTTCTTC. This gives the protein CASSPRLAGRYNEQFF. The genes are TRBV7-9 and TRBJ2-1; TRBD2 agrees at 11 bases. CDR1 and CDR2 (germline): SEHNR, FQNEAQ (reference sequence). J lost 3 bases, V lost 5 bases, and 6 bases had no gene match. This CDR3 has 16 residues.

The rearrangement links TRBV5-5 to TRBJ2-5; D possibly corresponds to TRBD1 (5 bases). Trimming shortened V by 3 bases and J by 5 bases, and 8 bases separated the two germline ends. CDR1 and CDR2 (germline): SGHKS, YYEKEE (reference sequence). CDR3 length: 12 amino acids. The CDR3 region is CASSSGWETQYF. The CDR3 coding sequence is TGTGCCAGCAGCTCAGGGTGGGAGACCCAGTACTTC. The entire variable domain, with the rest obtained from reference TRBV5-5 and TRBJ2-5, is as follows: DAGVTQSPTHLIKTRGQQVTLRCSPISGHKSVSWYQQVLGQGPQFIFQYYEKEERGRGNFPDRFSARQFPNYSSELNVNALLLGDSALYLCASSSGWETQYFGPGTRLLVL.

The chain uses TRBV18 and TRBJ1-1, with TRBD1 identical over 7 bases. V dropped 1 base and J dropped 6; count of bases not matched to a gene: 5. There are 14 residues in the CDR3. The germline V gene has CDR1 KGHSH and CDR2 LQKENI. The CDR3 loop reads CASSPQQGKPEAFF. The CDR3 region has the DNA TGTGCCAGCTCACCACAACAGGGGAAGCCTGAAGCTTTCTTT.

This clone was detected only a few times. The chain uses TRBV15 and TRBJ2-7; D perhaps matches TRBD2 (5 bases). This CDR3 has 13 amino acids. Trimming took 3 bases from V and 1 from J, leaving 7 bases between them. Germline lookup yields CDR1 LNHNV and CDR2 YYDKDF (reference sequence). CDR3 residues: CATSREVSYEQYF. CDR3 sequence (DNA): TGTGCCACCAGCAGGGAGGTTTCCTACGAGCAGTACTTC.

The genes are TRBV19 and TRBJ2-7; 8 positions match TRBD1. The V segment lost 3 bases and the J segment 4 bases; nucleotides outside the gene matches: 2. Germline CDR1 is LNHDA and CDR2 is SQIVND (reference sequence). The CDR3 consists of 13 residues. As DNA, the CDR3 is TGTGCCAGTAGTATCACAGGGGGTTACGAGCAGTACTTC. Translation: CASSITGGYEQYF.

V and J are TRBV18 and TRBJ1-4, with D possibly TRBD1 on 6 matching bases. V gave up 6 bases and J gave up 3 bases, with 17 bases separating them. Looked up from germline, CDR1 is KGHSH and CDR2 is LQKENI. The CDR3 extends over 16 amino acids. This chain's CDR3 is CASSLRLQGPNEKLFF. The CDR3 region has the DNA TGTGCCAGCTCCCTCCGGTTACAGGGCCCTAATGAAAAACTGTTTTTT. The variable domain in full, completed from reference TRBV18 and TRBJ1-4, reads NAGVMQNPRHLVRRRGQEARLRCSPMKGHSHVYWYRQLPEEGLKFMVYLQKENIIDESGMPKERFSAEFPKEGPSILRIQQVVRGDSAAYFCASSLRLQGPNEKLFFGSGTQLSVL.

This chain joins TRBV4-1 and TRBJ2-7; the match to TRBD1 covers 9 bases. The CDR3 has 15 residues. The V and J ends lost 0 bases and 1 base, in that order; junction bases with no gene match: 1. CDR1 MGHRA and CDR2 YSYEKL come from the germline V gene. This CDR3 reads CASSQETGGSYEQYF. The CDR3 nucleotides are TGCGCCAGCAGCCAAGAGACAGGGGGATCCTACGAGCAGTACTTC.

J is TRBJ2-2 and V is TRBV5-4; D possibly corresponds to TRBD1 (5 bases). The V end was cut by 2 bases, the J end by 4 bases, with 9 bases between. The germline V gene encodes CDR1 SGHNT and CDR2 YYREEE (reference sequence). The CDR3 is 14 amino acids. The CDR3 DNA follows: TGTGCCAGCAGCTTTAGGGGTCCCACCGGGGAGCTGTTTTTT. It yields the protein CASSFRGPTGELFF. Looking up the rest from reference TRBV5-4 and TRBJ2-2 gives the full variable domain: ETGVTQSPTHLIKTRGQQVTLRCSSQSGHNTVSWYQQALGQGPQFIFQYYREEENGRGNFPPRFSGLQFPNYSSELNVNALELDDSALYLCASSFRGPTGELFFGEGSRLTVL.

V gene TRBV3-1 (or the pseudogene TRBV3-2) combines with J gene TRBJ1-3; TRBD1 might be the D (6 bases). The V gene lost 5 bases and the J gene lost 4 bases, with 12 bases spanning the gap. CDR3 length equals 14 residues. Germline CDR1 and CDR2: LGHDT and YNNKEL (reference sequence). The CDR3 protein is CASSRGGSGNTIYF. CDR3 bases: TGTGCCAGCAGCAGAGGGGGATCAGGAAACACCATATATTTT.

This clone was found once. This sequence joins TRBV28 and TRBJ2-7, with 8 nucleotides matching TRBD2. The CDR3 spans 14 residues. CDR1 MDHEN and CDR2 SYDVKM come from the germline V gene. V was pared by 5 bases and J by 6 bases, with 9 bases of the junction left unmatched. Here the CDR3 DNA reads TGTGCCAGCAGTGCGGGACTAGTCAATTCCGAGCAGTACTTC. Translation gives CASSAGLVNSEQYF.

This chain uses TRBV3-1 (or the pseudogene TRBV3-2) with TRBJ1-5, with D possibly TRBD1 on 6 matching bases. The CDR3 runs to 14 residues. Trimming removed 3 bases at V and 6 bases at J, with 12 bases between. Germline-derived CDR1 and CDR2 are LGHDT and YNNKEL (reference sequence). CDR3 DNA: TGTGCCAGCAGCCATGCGGGGGGCGGTCAGCCCCAGCATTTT. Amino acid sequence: CASSHAGGGQPQHF.

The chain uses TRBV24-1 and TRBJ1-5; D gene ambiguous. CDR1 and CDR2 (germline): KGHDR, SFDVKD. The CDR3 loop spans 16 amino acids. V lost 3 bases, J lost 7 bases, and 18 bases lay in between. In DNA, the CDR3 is TGTGCCACCAGTGATCCTTCTGTGGAGGGTGGACAGCCCCAGCATTTT. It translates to CATSDPSVEGGQPQHF.

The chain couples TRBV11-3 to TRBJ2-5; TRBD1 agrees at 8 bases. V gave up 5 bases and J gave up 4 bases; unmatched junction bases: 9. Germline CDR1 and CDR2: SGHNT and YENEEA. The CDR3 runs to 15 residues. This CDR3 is CASSQGGRGRETQYF. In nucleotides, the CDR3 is TGTGCCAGCAGCCAAGGGGGCAGGGGGCGAGAGACCCAGTACTTC. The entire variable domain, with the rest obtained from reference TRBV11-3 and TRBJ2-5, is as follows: EAGVVQSPRYKIIEKKQPVAFWCNPISGHNTLYWYLQNLGQGPELLIRYENEEAVDDSQLPKDRFSAERLKGVDSTLKIQPAELGDSAVYLCASSQGGRGRETQYFGPGTRLLVL.